This passage covers 23 T cell receptor beta chains from one sample sequenced in a study of blood T cell repertoires in COVID-19 (dated by TCRdb to about 2020). Receptors were amplified or captured by the immunoSEQ multiplex PCR assay. This immuneACCESS table, as held by TCRdb, lists in-frame sequences with V and J called but not all clones. Of the missing ones, under half trace to an unresolved V gene in checked studies; the others have no known cause. For this sample the table gives fewer than 65,000 clones, of which 70% to 85% were detected only once. The top ten clones comprise 3.5% of the sample. Sequenced sample: peripheral blood. The receptors originated from a man aged 55 to 70 with acute or convalescent COVID-19.

The rearrangement joins TRBV29-1 to TRBJ1-1; D ambiguous. With 4 bases removed from V and 1 base from J, the gap between germline ends came to 13 bases. CDR1 and CDR2 from the germline V gene are SQVTM and ANQGSEA. This CDR3 has 14 residues. CDR3 loop: CSVVGGLTNTEAFF. CDR3 nucleotide sequence: TGCAGCGTTGTGGGAGGACTCACGAACACTGAAGCTTTCTTT.

The chain carries TRBV2 and TRBJ1-1; 7 positions match TRBD1. Trimming cost V 6 bases and J 1 base; bases outside gene matches: 2. Germline V gene lookup returns CDR1 SNHLY and CDR2 FYNNEI. The CDR3 extends over 13 amino acids. CDR3 nucleotide sequence: TGTGCCAGCAGCCAGGGGGAGAACACTGAAGCTTTCTTT. Residues: CASSQGENTEAFF.

The rearrangement joins TRBV12-3 or TRBV12-4 to TRBJ2-7, with D possibly being TRBD2 (6 bases). V lost 6 bases, J lost 7 bases, and 13 bases lay in between. The CDR3 covers 12 residues. The DNA for the CDR3 is TGTGCCAGCAGCCTGGGACTGCCTGAGCAGTACTTC. Amino acid sequence: CASSLGLPEQYF.

The chain employs TRBV29-1 and TRBJ1-2, with TRBD1 identical over 7 bases. Germline values: CDR1 SQVTM, CDR2 ANQGSEA. V lost 0 bases and J lost 8; bases outside the gene matches: 12. The CDR3 runs 15 residues. CDR3 DNA sequence: TGCAGCGTTGAAGAAACGATTACAGGGGCGAGAGGCTACACCTTC. It yields the protein CSVEETITGARGYTF.

The rearrangement joins TRBV6-5 to TRBJ1-6, with a tentative D call TRBD1 (6 bases). Between the trimmed V and J ends, which lost 6 bases and 10 bases, there was a span of 19 bases. The CDR3 runs 15 residues. Germline V gene sequence: CDR1 MNHEY, CDR2 SVGAGI. Written as DNA, the CDR3 is TGTGCCAGCAGCAAGAGACAGGCTGGACGGTCACCCCTCCACTTT. It codes for CASSKRQAGRSPLHF.

The chain couples TRBV7-3 to TRBJ1-4; D is perhaps TRBD1 (6 bases). This CDR3 spans 13 amino acids. Germline CDR1 reads SGHTA; CDR2 reads FQGTGA. V shed 0 bases and J shed 8 bases, with 7 bases lying between them. DNA for the CDR3: TGTGCCAGCAGCTTAACGCAGGGGGAAAAACTGTTTTTT. It codes for CASSLTQGEKLFF.

This rearrangement joins TRBV5-6 to TRBJ1-1; no clear D. Trimming cost V 0 bases and J 12 bases, with 18 bases left between them. The CDR3 loop spans 14 amino acids. Looked up from germline, CDR1 is SGHDT and CDR2 is YYEEEE. CDR3 sequence (DNA): TGTGCCAGCAGCTTGGGGGCCCGCTATGAGGGAACTTTCTTT. Translating gives CASSLGARYEGTFF.

The chain has TRBV2 and TRBJ1-1, with D tentatively TRBD1 (5 bases). Germline V lookup: CDR1 SNHLY, CDR2 FYNNEI. V was trimmed by 1 base and J by 4 bases, leaving 13 bases between them. This CDR3 is built from 15 residues. The CDR3, as DNA: TGTGCCAGCAGTGAAGGAAAGGGGCAGGGCACTGAAGCTTTCTTT. This encodes CASSEGKGQGTEAFF.

The rearrangement links TRBV29-1 to TRBJ2-3; 8 bases are a match to TRBD1. This CDR3 has 14 residues. Germline V gene sequence: CDR1 SQVTM, CDR2 ANQGSEA. Trimming took 6 bases from V and 2 from J; bases not matched to a gene: 7. The CDR3 DNA reads as TGCAGCGTGCCCGGGACAGGCGACACAGATACGCAGTATTTT. Translation gives CSVPGTGDTDTQYF.

The chain couples TRBV19 to TRBJ1-2, with unresolved D. V shed 10 bases and J shed 4 bases, with 10 bases lying between them. The germline gives CDR1 LNHDA, CDR2 SQIVND (reference sequence). The CDR3 is 11 amino acids. CDR3 sequence (DNA): TGTGCCACTACAGACCTCTATGGCTACACCTTC. It translates to CATTDLYGYTF. Filled out from reference TRBV19 and TRBJ1-2, the complete variable domain reads DGGITQSPKYLFRKEGQNVTLSCEQNLNHDAMYWYRQDPGQGLRLIYYSQIVNDFQKGDIAEGYSVSREKKESFPLTVTSAQKNPTAFYLCATTDLYGYTFGSGTRLTVV.

This clone occurred a few times. This chain uses TRBV5-1 with TRBJ1-1; TRBD1 might be the D (6 bases). This CDR3 is 15 amino acids long. The germline gives CDR1 SGHRS, CDR2 YFSETQ. Trimming removed 3 bases from V and 1 base from J, with 13 bases in between. The CDR3 loop reads CASSSEGGANTEAFF. The CDR3 DNA sequence: TGCGCCAGCAGCTCCGAAGGGGGGGCGAACACTGAAGCTTTCTTT.

This clone was recorded once. V is TRBV6-5 and J is TRBJ2-1; 10 bases line up with TRBD1. The V gene's germline CDR1 is MNHEY and CDR2 SVGAGI. Trimming removed 4 bases from V and 7 bases from J; junction bases left unmatched: 4. CDR3 length: 14 amino acids. DNA for the CDR3: TGTGCCAGCAGTTGGGGACAGGGGCGGAATGAGCAGTTCTTC. Amino acid sequence: CASSWGQGRNEQFF.

The chain links TRBV18 to TRBJ1-1; D perhaps matches TRBD1 (6 bases). The CDR3 length is 14 residues. Trimming shortened V by 2 bases and J by 6 bases, and 13 bases separated the two germline ends. Germline loops: CDR1 KGHSH, CDR2 LQKENI. CDR3 residues: CASSPSRGKSEAFF. For the CDR3, the DNA is TGTGCCAGCTCACCAAGCAGGGGTAAGTCTGAAGCTTTCTTT. The full variable domain, with the rest looked up from reference TRBV18 and TRBJ1-1, is NAGVMQNPRHLVRRRGQEARLRCSPMKGHSHVYWYRQLPEEGLKFMVYLQKENIIDESGMPKERFSAEFPKEGPSILRIQQVVRGDSAAYFCASSPSRGKSEAFFGQGTRLTVV.

This clone was picked up a small number of times. The V call is TRBV5-1, the J call TRBJ1-1; D gene uncertain. Trimming took off 0 bases at V and 5 bases at J, with 11 bases between the two ends. Germline CDR1 reads SGHRS; CDR2 reads YFSETQ. The CDR3 runs 14 residues. For the CDR3, the DNA is TGCGCCAGCAGCTTGGGCACCTATCGGACTGAAGCTTTCTTT. It codes for CASSLGTYRTEAFF.

The rearrangement joins TRBV11-2 to TRBJ2-1; 8 nucleotides align to TRBD2. V lost 3 bases to trimming and J lost 9 bases; unmatched junction nucleotides: 1. This CDR3 has 12 residues. CDR1 and CDR2 (germline): SGHAT, FQNNGV. The CDR3 here is CASSFREGEQFF. CDR3 sequence (DNA): TGTGCCAGCAGCTTCCGGGAGGGTGAGCAGTTCTTC.

The J gene is TRBJ1-6, the V gene TRBV11-2; 9 bases are a match to TRBD1. With V trimmed by 2 bases and J by 4 bases, 9 bases remained unmatched. The CDR3 has 18 residues. CDR1 is SGHAT and CDR2 is FQNNGV in the germline V gene. CDR3 protein: CASSLRGTGSGYNSPLHF. The CDR3, as DNA: TGTGCCAGCAGCTTACGAGGGACAGGGAGCGGGTATAATTCACCCCTCCACTTT.

The chain is built from TRBV4-1 and TRBJ2-7, with 8 bases aligning to TRBD2. There are 16 residues in the CDR3. Per the germline V gene, CDR1 is MGHRA and CDR2 is YSYEKL. The junction had 8 bases not matched to a gene; V was cut back by 0 bases and J by 4 bases. The CDR3 nucleotides are TGCGCCAGCAGCCAAGATGTGGGAGCGGGGGTATACGAGCAGTACTTC. It yields the protein CASSQDVGAGVYEQYF.

In its sample, this clone was seen a few times. The V call is TRBV14, the J call TRBJ1-1; no clear D. The V gene's germline CDR1 is SGHDN and CDR2 FVKESK. V was pared by 2 bases and J by 3 bases, with 13 bases between. This CDR3 has 15 residues. The CDR3 DNA sequence: TGTGCCAGCAGCCAACAATCAGGATGGGACACTGAAGCTTTCTTT. Translating it yields CASSQQSGWDTEAFF.

This chain links TRBV29-1 with TRBJ2-7; 8 nucleotides align to TRBD1. This CDR3 spans 15 amino acids. Germline loops: CDR1 SQVTM, CDR2 ANQGSEA. J lost 0 bases, V lost 6 bases, and 10 bases had no gene match. The CDR3 DNA reads as TGCAGCGTGAACCCCGGGACAGGAGCCTCCTACGAGCAGTACTTC. Translating gives CSVNPGTGASYEQYF.

The J gene is TRBJ1-2, the V gene TRBV6-5; D is unclear. The germline CDR1 and CDR2 sequences are MNHEY and SVGAGI. The CDR3 is made up of 14 amino acids. The V gene lost 5 bases and the J gene lost 7 bases, with 17 bases spanning the gap. The CDR3 protein is CASSRDGGLVGYTF. The CDR3 nucleotides are TGTGCCAGCAGTCGCGATGGTGGGCTTGTTGGCTACACCTTC.

The V call is TRBV7-9, the J call TRBJ1-2, with TRBD1 matching over 9 bases. V lost 3 bases and J lost 6; bases outside the gene matches: 5. Germline V gene sequence: CDR1 SEHNR, CDR2 FQNEAQ (reference sequence). The CDR3 runs 14 residues. CDR3 bases: TGTGCCAGCAGCTTCACTGACAGGGGGGATGGCTACACCTTC. Amino acids: CASSFTDRGDGYTF.

The V and J genes are TRBV19 and TRBJ1-2; maybe TRBD1 (6 bases). The CDR3 has 13 residues. Germline V lookup: CDR1 LNHDA, CDR2 SQIVND (reference sequence). Trimming removed 8 bases at V and 5 bases at J, with 15 bases between. CDR3 sequence (DNA): TGTGCCAGTCTAAACAGGGCCACTTATGGCTACACCTTC. Its translation: CASLNRATYGYTF. The full variable domain, with the rest looked up from reference TRBV19 and TRBJ1-2, is DGGITQSPKYLFRKEGQNVTLSCEQNLNHDAMYWYRQDPGQGLRLIYYSQIVNDFQKGDIAEGYSVSREKKESFPLTVTSAQKNPTAFYLCASLNRATYGYTFGSGTRLTVV.

The rearrangement uses TRBV5-1 and TRBJ2-5; 8 bases match TRBD1. Germline CDR1 SGHRS, CDR2 YFSETQ. The CDR3 sequence is 15 residues long. The J segment lost 5 bases and the V segment lost 3 bases, leaving 9 bases of the junction unmatched. The CDR3 DNA reads as TGCGCCAGCAGCTCAAACCGGGACAGGAGCGAGACCCAGTACTTC. Translating gives CASSSNRDRSETQYF.